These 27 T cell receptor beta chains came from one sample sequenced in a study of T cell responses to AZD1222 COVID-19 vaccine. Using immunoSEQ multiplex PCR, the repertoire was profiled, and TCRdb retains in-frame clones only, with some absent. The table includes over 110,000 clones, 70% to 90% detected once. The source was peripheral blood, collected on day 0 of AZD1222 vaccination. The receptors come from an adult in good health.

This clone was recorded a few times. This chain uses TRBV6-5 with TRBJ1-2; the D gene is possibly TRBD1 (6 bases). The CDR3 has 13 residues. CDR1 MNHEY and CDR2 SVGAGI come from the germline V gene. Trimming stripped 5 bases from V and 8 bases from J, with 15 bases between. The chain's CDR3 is CASSLQGTGGYTF. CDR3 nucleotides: TGTGCCAGCAGTCTACAGGGTACCGGAGGCTACACCTTC.

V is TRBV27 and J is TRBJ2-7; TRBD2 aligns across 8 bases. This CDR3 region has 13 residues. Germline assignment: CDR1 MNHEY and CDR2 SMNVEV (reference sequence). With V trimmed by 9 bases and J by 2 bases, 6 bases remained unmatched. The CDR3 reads CASSYGRAYEQYF. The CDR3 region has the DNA TGTGCCAGTTCTTACGGGAGGGCCTACGAGCAGTACTTC.

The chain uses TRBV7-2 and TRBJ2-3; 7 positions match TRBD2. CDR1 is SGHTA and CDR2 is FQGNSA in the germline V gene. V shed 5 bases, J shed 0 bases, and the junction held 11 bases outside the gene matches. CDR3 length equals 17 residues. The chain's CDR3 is CASSPRTSPFSTDTQYF. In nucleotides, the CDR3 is TGTGCCAGCAGCCCTCGGACTAGTCCTTTTAGCACAGATACGCAGTATTTT.

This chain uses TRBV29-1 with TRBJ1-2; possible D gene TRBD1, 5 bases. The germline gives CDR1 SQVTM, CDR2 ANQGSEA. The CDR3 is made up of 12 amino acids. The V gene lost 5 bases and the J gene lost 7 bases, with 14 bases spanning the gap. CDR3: CSVQTAPRGYTF. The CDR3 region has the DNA TGCAGCGTTCAGACAGCCCCTCGTGGCTACACCTTC.

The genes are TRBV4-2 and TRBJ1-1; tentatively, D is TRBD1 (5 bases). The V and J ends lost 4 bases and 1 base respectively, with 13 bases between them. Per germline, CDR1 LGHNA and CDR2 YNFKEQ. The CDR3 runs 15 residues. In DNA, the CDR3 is TGTGCCAGCAGCCCAGTAAGAGGGGCGAACACTGAAGCTTTCTTT. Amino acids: CASSPVRGANTEAFF.

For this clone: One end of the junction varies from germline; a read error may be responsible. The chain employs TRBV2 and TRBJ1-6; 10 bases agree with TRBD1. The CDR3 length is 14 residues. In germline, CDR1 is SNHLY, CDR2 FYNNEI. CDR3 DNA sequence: TGTGCCAGCAGACCCGGGACAGGGGCATCTGACTTTCTCTTT. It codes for CASRPGTGASDFLF.

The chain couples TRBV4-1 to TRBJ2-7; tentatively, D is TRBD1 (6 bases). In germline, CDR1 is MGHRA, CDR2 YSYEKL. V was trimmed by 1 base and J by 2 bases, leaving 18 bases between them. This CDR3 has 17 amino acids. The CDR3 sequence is CASSQGTGTLTTYEQYF. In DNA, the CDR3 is TGCGCCAGCAGCCAAGGAACCGGGACACTCACCACCTACGAGCAGTACTTC.

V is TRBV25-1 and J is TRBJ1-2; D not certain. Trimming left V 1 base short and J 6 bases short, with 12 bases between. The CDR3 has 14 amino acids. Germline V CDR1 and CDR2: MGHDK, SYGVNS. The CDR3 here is CASSELGPPHGYTF. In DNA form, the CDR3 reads TGTGCCAGCAGTGAATTAGGCCCCCCCCATGGCTACACCTTC.

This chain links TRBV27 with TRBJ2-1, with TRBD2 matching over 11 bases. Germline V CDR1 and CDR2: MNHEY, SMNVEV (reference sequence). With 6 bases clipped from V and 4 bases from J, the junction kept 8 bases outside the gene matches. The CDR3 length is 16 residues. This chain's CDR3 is CASSRGLAGLYNEQFF. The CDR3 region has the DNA TGTGCCAGCAGCCGCGGACTAGCGGGCCTATACAATGAGCAGTTCTTC.

The CDR3 DNA sequence: TGTGCCAGCAGTTCCGACAGATTTAATTCACCCCTCCACTTT. Protein sequence: CASSSDRFNSPLHF. The genes are TRBV28 and TRBJ1-6, with D maybe TRBD1 (5 bases). Germline loops: CDR1 MDHEN, CDR2 SYDVKM. V gave up 4 bases and J gave up 6 bases, with 10 bases separating them. The CDR3 totals 14 residues.

Written as DNA, the CDR3 is TGTGCCAGCAGCGTAGACCTAGCGAATCACAATGAGCAGTTCTTC. Amino acid sequence: CASSVDLANHNEQFF. V and J are TRBV9 and TRBJ2-1; tentative D call: TRBD2 (6 bases). Germline CDR1 is SGDLS and CDR2 is YYNGEE. The V end was cut by 0 bases, the J end by 5 bases, with 12 bases between. CDR3 length: 15 amino acids. The full variable domain, completed using reference TRBV9 and TRBJ2-1, is DSGVTQTPKHLITATGQRVTLRCSPRSGDLSVYWYQQSLDQGLQFLIQYYNGEERAKGNILERFSAQQFPDLHSELNLSSLELGDSALYFCASSVDLANHNEQFFGPGTRLTVL.

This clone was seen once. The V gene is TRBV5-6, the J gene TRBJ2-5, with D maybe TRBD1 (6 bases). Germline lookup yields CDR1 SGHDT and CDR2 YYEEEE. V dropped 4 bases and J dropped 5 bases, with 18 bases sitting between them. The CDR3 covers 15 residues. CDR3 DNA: TGTGCCAGCAGCCCCTACAGGGACCTCGGGGAGACCCAGTACTTC. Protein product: CASSPYRDLGETQYF.

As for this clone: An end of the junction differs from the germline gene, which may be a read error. This chain's CDR3 is CASSEGGRYEQYF. In DNA form, the CDR3 reads TGTGCCAGCAGCGAAGGGGGTAGATACGAGCAGTACTTC. This chain links TRBV6-1 with TRBJ2-7; D is possibly TRBD1 (6 bases). Per the germline V gene, CDR1 is MNHNS and CDR2 is SASEGT. The CDR3 extends over 13 amino acids.

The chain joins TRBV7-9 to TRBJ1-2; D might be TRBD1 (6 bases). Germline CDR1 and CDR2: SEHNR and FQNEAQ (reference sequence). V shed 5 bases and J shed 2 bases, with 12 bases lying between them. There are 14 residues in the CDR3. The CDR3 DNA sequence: TGTGCCAGCAGCCAGTCCGGGGGCAACTATGGCTACACCTTC. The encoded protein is CASSQSGGNYGYTF.

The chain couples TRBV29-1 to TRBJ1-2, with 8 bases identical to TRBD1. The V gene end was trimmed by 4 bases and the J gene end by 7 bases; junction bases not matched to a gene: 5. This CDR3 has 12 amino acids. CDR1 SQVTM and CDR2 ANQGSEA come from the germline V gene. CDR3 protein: CSVGARGLGYTF. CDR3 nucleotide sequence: TGCAGCGTTGGTGCCAGGGGGCTTGGCTACACCTTC.

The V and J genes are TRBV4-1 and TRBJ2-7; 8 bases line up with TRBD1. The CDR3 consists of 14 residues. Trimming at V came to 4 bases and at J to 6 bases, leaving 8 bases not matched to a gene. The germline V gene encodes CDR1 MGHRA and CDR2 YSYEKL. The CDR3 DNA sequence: TGCGCCAGCAGCCTCGGACAGGGAACGTCCGAGCAGTACTTC. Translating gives CASSLGQGTSEQYF.

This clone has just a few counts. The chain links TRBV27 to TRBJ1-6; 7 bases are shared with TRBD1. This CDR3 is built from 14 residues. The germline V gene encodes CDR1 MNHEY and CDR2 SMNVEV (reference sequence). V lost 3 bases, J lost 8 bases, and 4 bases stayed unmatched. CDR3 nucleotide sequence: TGTGCCAGCAGTTTTGAGGGACAGCATTCACCCCTCCACTTT. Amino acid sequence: CASSFEGQHSPLHF.

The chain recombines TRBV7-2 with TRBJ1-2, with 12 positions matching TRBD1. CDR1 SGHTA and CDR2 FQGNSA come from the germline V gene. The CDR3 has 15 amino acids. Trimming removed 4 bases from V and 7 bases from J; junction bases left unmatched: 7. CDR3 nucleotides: TGTGCCAGCAGCTGGGGGACAGGGGGCAATGTTGGCTACACCTTC. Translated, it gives CASSWGTGGNVGYTF.

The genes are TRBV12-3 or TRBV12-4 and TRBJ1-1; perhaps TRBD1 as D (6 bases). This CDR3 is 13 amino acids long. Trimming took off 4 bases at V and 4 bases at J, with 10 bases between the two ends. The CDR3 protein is CASSYTGTTEAFF. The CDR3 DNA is TGTGCCAGCAGTTATACAGGGACCACTGAAGCTTTCTTT.

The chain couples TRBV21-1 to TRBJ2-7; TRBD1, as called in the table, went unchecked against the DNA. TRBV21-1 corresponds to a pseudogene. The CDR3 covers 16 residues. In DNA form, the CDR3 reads TGTGCCAGCAGCAAAGTAGGAGGACAGGGAGGGAACGAGCAGTACTTC. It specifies CASSKVGGQGGNEQYF.

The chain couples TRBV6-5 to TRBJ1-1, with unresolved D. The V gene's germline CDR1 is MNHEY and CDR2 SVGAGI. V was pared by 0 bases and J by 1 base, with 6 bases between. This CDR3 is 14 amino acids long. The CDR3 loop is CASSYSVWNTEAFF. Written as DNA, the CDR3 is TGTGCCAGCAGTTACTCGGTGTGGAACACTGAAGCTTTCTTT.

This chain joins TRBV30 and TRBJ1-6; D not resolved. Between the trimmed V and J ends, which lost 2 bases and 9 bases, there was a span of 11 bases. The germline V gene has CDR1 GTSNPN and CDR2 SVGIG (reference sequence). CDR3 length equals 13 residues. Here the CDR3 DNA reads TGTGCCTGGAGTCCTTACGGTGGTTCACCCCTCCACTTT. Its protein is CAWSPYGGSPLHF.

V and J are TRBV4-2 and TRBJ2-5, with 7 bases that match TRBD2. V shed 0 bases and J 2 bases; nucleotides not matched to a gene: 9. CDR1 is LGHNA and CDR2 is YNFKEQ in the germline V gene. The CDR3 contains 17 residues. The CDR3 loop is CASSQEGEREVQETQYF. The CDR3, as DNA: TGTGCCAGCAGCCAAGAAGGTGAGCGGGAAGTGCAAGAGACCCAGTACTTC.

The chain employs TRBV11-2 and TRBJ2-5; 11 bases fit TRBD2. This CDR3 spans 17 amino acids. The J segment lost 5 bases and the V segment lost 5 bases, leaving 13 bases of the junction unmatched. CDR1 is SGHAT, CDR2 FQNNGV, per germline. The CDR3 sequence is CASSRGTSGNPRETQYF. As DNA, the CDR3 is TGTGCCAGCAGCCGAGGGACTAGCGGCAACCCGAGGGAGACCCAGTACTTC.

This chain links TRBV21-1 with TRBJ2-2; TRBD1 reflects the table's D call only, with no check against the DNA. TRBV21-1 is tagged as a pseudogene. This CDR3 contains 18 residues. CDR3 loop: CASSKGKAGACGTGELFF. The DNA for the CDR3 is TGTGCCAGCAGCAAAGGAAAGGCAGGGGCTTGTGGCACCGGGGAGCTGTTTTTT.

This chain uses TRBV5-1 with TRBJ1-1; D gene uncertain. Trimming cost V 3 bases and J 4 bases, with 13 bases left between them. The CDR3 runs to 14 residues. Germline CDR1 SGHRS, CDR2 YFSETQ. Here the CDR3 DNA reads TGCGCCAGCAGCTGGGAGGGTTGGGGCACTGAAGCTTTCTTT. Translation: CASSWEGWGTEAFF.

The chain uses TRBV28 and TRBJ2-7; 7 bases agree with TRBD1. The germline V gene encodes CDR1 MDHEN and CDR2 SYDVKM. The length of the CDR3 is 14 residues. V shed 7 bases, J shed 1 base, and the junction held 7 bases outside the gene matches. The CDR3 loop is CASNDREFSYEQYF. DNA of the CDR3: TGTGCCAGCAATGACAGGGAATTTTCCTACGAGCAGTACTTC.